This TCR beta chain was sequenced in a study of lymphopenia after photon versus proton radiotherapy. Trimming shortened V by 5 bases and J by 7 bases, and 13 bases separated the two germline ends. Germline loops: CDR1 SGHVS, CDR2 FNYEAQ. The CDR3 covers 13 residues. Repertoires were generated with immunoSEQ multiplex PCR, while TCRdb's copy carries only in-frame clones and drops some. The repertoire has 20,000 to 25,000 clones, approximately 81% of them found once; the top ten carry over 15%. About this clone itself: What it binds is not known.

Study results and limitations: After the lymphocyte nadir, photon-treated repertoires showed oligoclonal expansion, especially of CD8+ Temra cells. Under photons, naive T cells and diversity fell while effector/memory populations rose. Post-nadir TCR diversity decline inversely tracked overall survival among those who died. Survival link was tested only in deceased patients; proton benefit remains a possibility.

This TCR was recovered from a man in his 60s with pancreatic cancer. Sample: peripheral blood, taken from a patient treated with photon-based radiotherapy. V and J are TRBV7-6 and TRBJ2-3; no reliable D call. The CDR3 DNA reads TGTGCCAGCAGCCCACTGGGGTATTATACGCAGTATTTT. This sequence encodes CASSPLGYYTQYF.